Presented here are 28 T cell receptor beta chains from one specimen sequenced in a study of cytomegalovirus exposure and HLA in healthy donors. Primers included in the PCR were 60 Vbeta and 13 Jbeta primers. TCRdb's copy holds only in-frame clones and misses some; the assay was immunoSEQ multiplex PCR. This table holds some 190,000 clones, around 82% found once. The sequenced sample consisted of PBMCs. Every receptor here comes from a woman in her twenties or thirties in good health and CMV-seropositive.

The chain uses TRBV7-9 and TRBJ2-5; a possible D gene is TRBD2 (5 bases). Trimming shortened V by 3 bases and J by 5 bases, and 10 bases separated the two germline ends. Germline-derived CDR1 and CDR2 are SEHNR and FQNEAQ (reference sequence). The CDR3 covers 13 residues. The CDR3 sequence is CASSFNRGETQYF. In DNA, the CDR3 is TGTGCCAGCAGCTTTAACCGAGGGGAGACCCAGTACTTC.

The chain employs TRBV18 and TRBJ1-6; 9 nucleotides agree with TRBD1. There are 18 residues in the CDR3. From germline, CDR1 is KGHSH and CDR2 LQKENI. The V and J ends lost 5 bases and 5 bases, in that order; junction bases with no gene match: 13. For the CDR3, the DNA is TGTGCCAGCTCAGGACGACAGGGGGGCCAAGTAAATAATTCACCCCTCCACTTT. Its translation: CASSGRQGGQVNNSPLHF. The full variable domain, rest sourced from reference TRBV18 and TRBJ1-6, is NAGVMQNPRHLVRRRGQEARLRCSPMKGHSHVYWYRQLPEEGLKFMVYLQKENIIDESGMPKERFSAEFPKEGPSILRIQQVVRGDSAAYFCASSGRQGGQVNNSPLHFGNGTRLTVT.

This clone was detected once. V and J are TRBV4-2 and TRBJ2-7; TRBD2 aligns across 10 bases. Trimming took 1 base from V and 2 from J; bases not matched to a gene: 11. There are 18 residues in the CDR3. Germline V gives CDR1 LGHNA, CDR2 YNFKEQ. CDR3 in DNA: TGTGCCAGCAGCCAAGCCCCACTCAGCGGGGGGGCACCCTACGAGCAGTACTTC. This codes for CASSQAPLSGGAPYEQYF.

J is TRBJ2-7 and V is TRBV28; D is unresolved. Trimming cost V 5 bases and J 0 bases, with 5 bases left between them. CDR1 and CDR2 from the germline V gene are MDHEN and SYDVKM. The CDR3 is 12 amino acids. The CDR3 spells CASSPSSYEQYF. The CDR3 bases are TGTGCCAGCAGTCCGAGCTCCTACGAGCAGTACTTC.

This chain uses TRBV30 with TRBJ1-2; 9 bases fit TRBD1. J lost 4 bases, V lost 5 bases, and 2 bases had no gene match. Germline CDR1 is GTSNPN and CDR2 is SVGIG (reference sequence). CDR3 length: 12 amino acids. The CDR3 region is CAWGTGPYGYTF. Here the CDR3 DNA reads TGTGCCTGGGGGACAGGGCCCTATGGCTACACCTTC.

This clone was picked up a small number of times. This chain's CDR3 is CASSPPAGEIKSYEQYF. As DNA, the CDR3 is TGTGCCAGCTCACCCCCAGCGGGGGAGATTAAGTCCTACGAGCAGTACTTC. The V gene is TRBV18, the J gene TRBJ2-7, with TRBD2 identical over 8 bases. The CDR3 consists of 17 residues. V shed 3 bases and J 1 base; nucleotides not matched to a gene: 11. CDR1 is KGHSH, CDR2 LQKENI, per germline.

This clone was seen a handful of times. The gene calls are TRBV29-1 and TRBJ2-2, with D perhaps TRBD2 (6 bases). Trimming left V 2 bases short and J 1 base short, with 8 bases between. The CDR3 covers 14 residues. Germline-derived CDR1 and CDR2 are SQVTM and ANQGSEA. The CDR3 DNA follows: TGCAGCGTTGAAACCGGGGGGAACACCGGGGAGCTGTTTTTT. Translated, it gives CSVETGGNTGELFF.

The rearrangement joins TRBV28 to TRBJ1-4; no definite D call. Germline V gene data show CDR1 as MDHEN and CDR2 as SYDVKM. The CDR3 is 12 residues long. V was cut by 2 bases and J by 14 bases, with 12 bases left in between. Here the CDR3 DNA reads TGTGCCAGCAGTTTAGGCGGATACCAGCTGTTTTTT. This gives the protein CASSLGGYQLFF.

The chain joins TRBV18 to TRBJ1-2, with 9 positions matching TRBD1. The V segment lost 3 bases and the J segment 9 bases; nucleotides outside the gene matches: 5. Germline V gene lookup returns CDR1 KGHSH and CDR2 LQKENI. The CDR3 runs to 13 residues. The CDR3 DNA reads as TGTGCCAGCTCACCCCCAGGACAGGGGAGCTACACCTTC. It encodes CASSPPGQGSYTF.

The rearrangement uses TRBV6-1 and TRBJ2-5; 7 nucleotides agree with TRBD2. The CDR3 spans 15 residues. Per germline, CDR1 MNHNS and CDR2 SASEGT. V lost 4 bases and J lost 1; bases outside the gene matches: 6. The CDR3 DNA is TGTGCCAGCAGTGTTGGACTAGTAGGCCAAGAGACCCAGTACTTC. Translated, it gives CASSVGLVGQETQYF.

This clone was picked up a small number of times. The V gene is TRBV9, the J gene TRBJ1-4; 8 bases line up with TRBD1. Germline assignment: CDR1 SGDLS and CDR2 YYNGEE. The length of the CDR3 is 15 residues. Trimming at V came to 4 bases and at J to 6 bases, leaving 8 bases not matched to a gene. The CDR3 DNA is TGTGCCAGCAGCCAAAAGGACAGGGCGGATGAAAAACTGTTTTTT. Its translation: CASSQKDRADEKLFF.

The CDR3 coding sequence is TGTGCCAGTAGTAGCTGGGCGACGGATGAAAAACTGTTTTTT. This encodes CASSSWATDEKLFF. This chain connects TRBV19 to TRBJ1-4; D uncertain. Trimming removed 4 bases from V and 6 bases from J, with 12 bases in between. The CDR3 length is 14 residues. Germline V CDR1 and CDR2: LNHDA, SQIVND (reference sequence).

This chain connects TRBV6-5 to TRBJ2-7, with 11 bases that match TRBD1. The length of the CDR3 is 16 residues. J was trimmed by 6 bases and V by 2 bases; bases with no gene match: 9. Germline V gene data show CDR1 as MNHEY and CDR2 as SVGAGI. CDR3 amino acids: CASSYLLTGTGGEQYF. CDR3 DNA sequence: TGTGCCAGCAGTTACCTACTAACCGGGACAGGGGGCGAGCAGTACTTC.

This clone was seen only a few times. The gene calls are TRBV19 and TRBJ1-5; possible D gene TRBD1, 5 bases. V lost 7 bases, J lost 7 bases, and 14 bases lay in between. CDR1 and CDR2 (germline): LNHDA, SQIVND (reference sequence). This CDR3 has 13 residues. In nucleotides, the CDR3 is TGTGCCAGTACCCCGGGAGGGGACCAGCCCCAGCATTTT. This gives the protein CASTPGGDQPQHF.

V and J are TRBV6-1 and TRBJ2-2; TRBD1 matches at 8 bases. The CDR3 has 15 residues. J gave up 4 bases and V 6 bases, and 7 bases lay outside the gene matches. Germline-derived CDR1 and CDR2 are MNHNS and SASEGT. The CDR3 nucleotides are TGTGCCAGCAGCTTAACAGGGGGAGGCACCGGGGAGCTGTTTTTT. It specifies CASSLTGGGTGELFF.

In its sample, this clone was seen once. The chain carries TRBV4-2 and TRBJ2-2, with 9 bases aligning to TRBD1. Germline values: CDR1 LGHNA, CDR2 YNFKEQ. V gave up 0 bases and J gave up 4 bases; unmatched junction bases: 3. The length of the CDR3 is 16 residues. The chain's CDR3 is CASSQEVGQGTGELFF. CDR3 coding DNA: TGTGCCAGCAGCCAAGAAGTGGGACAGGGCACCGGGGAGCTGTTTTTT.

This chain uses TRBV18 with TRBJ2-7; 8 nucleotides match TRBD1. The V segment lost 3 bases and the J segment 1 base; nucleotides outside the gene matches: 5. The CDR3 runs 15 residues. Looked up from germline, CDR1 is KGHSH and CDR2 is LQKENI. The CDR3 protein is CASSPPGQGSYEQYF. The CDR3, as DNA: TGTGCCAGCTCACCCCCCGGACAGGGATCCTACGAGCAGTACTTC.

This chain uses TRBV6-1 with TRBJ1-4, with D hard to call. Trimming took 1 base from V and 8 from J, leaving 20 bases between them. CDR1 MNHNS and CDR2 SASEGT come from the germline V gene. CDR3 length: 17 residues. In DNA form, the CDR3 reads TGTGCCAGCAGTGAAGTGGATTTTATAACGGAGGGCGAAAAACTGTTTTTT. Its protein is CASSEVDFITEGEKLFF.

The V gene is TRBV7-2, the J gene TRBJ2-5; D gene uncertain. Germline V lookup: CDR1 SGHTA, CDR2 FQGNSA. V lost 5 bases, J lost 4 bases, and 8 bases lay in between. The CDR3 runs to 12 residues. DNA for the CDR3: TGTGCCAGCAGCATGTGGGCAGAGACCCAGTACTTC. This encodes CASSMWAETQYF.

This clone was found a few times. V and J are TRBV6-5 and TRBJ2-7; the D gene is possibly TRBD2 (5 bases). V gave up 0 bases and J gave up 0 bases, with 9 bases separating them. The CDR3 is 15 amino acids. The V gene's germline CDR1 is MNHEY and CDR2 SVGAGI. The CDR3 is CASSYSLASSYEQYF. In DNA form, the CDR3 reads TGTGCCAGCAGTTACTCCCTAGCTAGCTCCTACGAGCAGTACTTC.

The chain couples TRBV11-2 to TRBJ2-3, with 7 bases fitting TRBD2. This CDR3 contains 16 residues. The germline V gene encodes CDR1 SGHAT and CDR2 FQNNGV. V lost 5 bases to trimming and J lost 1 base; unmatched junction nucleotides: 9. The DNA of the CDR3 is TGTGCCAGCAGCCCATGGCGGGCGGGGGGCACAGATACGCAGTATTTT. As protein: CASSPWRAGGTDTQYF.

This clone was seen a single time. The gene calls are TRBV9 and TRBJ2-2; 8 nucleotides align to TRBD2. This CDR3 region has 18 residues. The germline CDR1 and CDR2 sequences are SGDLS and YYNGEE. The V segment lost 1 base and the J segment 6 bases; nucleotides outside the gene matches: 14. CDR3 sequence reads: CASSVNLGRGEDSGELFF. Written as DNA, the CDR3 is TGTGCCAGCAGCGTAAACCTGGGGCGGGGGGAGGATTCCGGGGAGCTGTTTTTT.

As concerns this clone: Other DNA sequences in the sample encode the same CDR3. The rearrangement joins TRBV28 to TRBJ1-1, with unresolved D. Germline V gene lookup returns CDR1 MDHEN and CDR2 SYDVKM. Trimming cost V 2 bases and J 1 base, with 5 bases left between them. CDR3 size: 13 residues. Here the CDR3 reads CASSLGRNTEAFF. The CDR3 nucleotides are TGTGCCAGCAGTTTAGGCAGGAACACTGAAGCTTTCTTT.

This clone occurred a few times. The J gene is TRBJ2-7, the V gene TRBV5-6; TRBD1 matches 11 bases. This CDR3 has 13 amino acids. Trimming removed 4 bases from V and 6 bases from J; junction bases left unmatched: 3. Germline V lookup: CDR1 SGHDT, CDR2 YYEEEE. CDR3 region: CASSRGTGGEQYF. The DNA for the CDR3 is TGTGCCAGCAGCAGGGGGACAGGGGGCGAGCAGTACTTC.

The V gene is TRBV4-3, the J gene TRBJ2-7; D is possibly TRBD1 (7 bases). V gave up 1 base and J gave up 3 bases, with 13 bases separating them. Germline values: CDR1 LGHNA, CDR2 YSLEER. This CDR3 is built from 15 residues. The CDR3 sequence: CASSQGAGGHYEQYF. The CDR3 DNA sequence: TGCGCCAGCAGCCAAGGCGCAGGGGGGCACTACGAGCAGTACTTC.

The gene calls are TRBV10-3 and TRBJ2-5; 11 nucleotides line up with TRBD2. With V trimmed by 10 bases and J by 5 bases, 9 bases remained unmatched. The CDR3 has 14 residues. Germline CDR1 ENHRY, CDR2 SYGVKD. The DNA of the CDR3 is TGTGCCACCCGGGGACTAGCGGTCGCTGAGACCCAGTACTTC. Translating it yields CATRGLAVAETQYF.

V usage is TRBV11-3 and J usage is TRBJ2-3, with 8 bases aligning to TRBD2. Germline V lookup: CDR1 SGHNT, CDR2 YENEEA. There are 14 residues in the CDR3. V dropped 4 bases and J dropped 2; count of bases not matched to a gene: 2. CDR3 DNA: TGTGCCAGCAGCTCGGGGGGGACCACAGATACGCAGTATTTT. Protein product: CASSSGGTTDTQYF.

J is TRBJ2-1 and V is TRBV7-2; TRBD1 might be the D (7 bases). V was clipped by 4 bases and J by 1 base, with 14 bases between them. Germline CDR1 is SGHTA and CDR2 is FQGNSA. The CDR3 consists of 16 residues. The CDR3 reads CASSSPQGGSYNEQFF. The CDR3 DNA reads as TGTGCCAGCAGCTCTCCCCAGGGGGGTTCCTACAATGAGCAGTTCTTC.